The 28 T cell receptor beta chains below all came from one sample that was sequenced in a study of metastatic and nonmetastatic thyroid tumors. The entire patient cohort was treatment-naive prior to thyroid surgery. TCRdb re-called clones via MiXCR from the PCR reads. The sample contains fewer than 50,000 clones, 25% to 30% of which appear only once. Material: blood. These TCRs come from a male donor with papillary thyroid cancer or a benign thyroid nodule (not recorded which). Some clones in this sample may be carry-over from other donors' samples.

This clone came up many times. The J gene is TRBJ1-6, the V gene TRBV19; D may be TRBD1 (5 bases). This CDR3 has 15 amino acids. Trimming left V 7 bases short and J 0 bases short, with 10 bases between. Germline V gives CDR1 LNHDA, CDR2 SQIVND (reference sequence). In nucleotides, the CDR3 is TGTGCCAGTACACCAGGGAGCTCCTATAATTCACCCCTCCACTTT. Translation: CASTPGSSYNSPLHF.

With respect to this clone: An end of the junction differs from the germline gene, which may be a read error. CDR3 nucleotide sequence: TGTGCCACCAGTTTCTCAGGGTCTCAGCCCCAGAATTTT. Its translation is CATSFSGSQPQNF. The chain combines TRBV6-2 or TRBV6-3 with TRBJ1-5, with D possibly matching TRBD1 (5 bases). Germline loops: CDR1 MNHEY, CDR2 SVGEGT. There are 13 residues in the CDR3.

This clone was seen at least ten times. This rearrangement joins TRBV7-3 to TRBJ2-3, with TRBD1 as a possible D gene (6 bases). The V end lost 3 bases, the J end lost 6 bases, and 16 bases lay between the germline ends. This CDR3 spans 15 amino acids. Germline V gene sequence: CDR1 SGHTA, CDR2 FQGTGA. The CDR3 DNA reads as TGTGCCAGCAGCTTGGATGGTGGGGGCGCTGATACGCAGTATTTT. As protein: CASSLDGGGADTQYF.

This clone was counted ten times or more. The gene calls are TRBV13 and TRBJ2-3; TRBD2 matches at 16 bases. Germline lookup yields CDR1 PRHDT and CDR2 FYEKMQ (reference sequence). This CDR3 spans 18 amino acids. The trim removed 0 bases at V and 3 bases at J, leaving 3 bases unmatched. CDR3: CASSLGGLAGGPTDTQYF. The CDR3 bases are TGTGCCAGCAGCTTAGGGGGACTAGCGGGAGGGCCAACAGATACGCAGTATTTT.

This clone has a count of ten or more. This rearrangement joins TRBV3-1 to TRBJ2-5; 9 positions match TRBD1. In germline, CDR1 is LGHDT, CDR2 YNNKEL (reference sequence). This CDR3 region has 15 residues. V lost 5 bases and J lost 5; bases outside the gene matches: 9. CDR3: CASSAGQGLLETQYF. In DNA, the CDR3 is TGTGCCAGCAGCGCCGGACAGGGGCTCTTGGAGACCCAGTACTTC.

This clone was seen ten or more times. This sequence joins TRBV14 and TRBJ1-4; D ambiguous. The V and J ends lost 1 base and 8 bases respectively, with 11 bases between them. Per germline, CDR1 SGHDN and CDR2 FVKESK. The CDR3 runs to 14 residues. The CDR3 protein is CASSQAPIFEKLFF. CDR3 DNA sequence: TGTGCCAGCAGCCAAGCCCCTATCTTCGAAAAACTGTTTTTT.

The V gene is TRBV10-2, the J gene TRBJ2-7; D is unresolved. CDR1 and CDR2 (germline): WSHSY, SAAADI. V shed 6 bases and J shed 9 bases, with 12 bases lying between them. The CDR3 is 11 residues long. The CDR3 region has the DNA TGCGCCAGCAGCACGACTTGGGCGCAGTACTTC. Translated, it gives CASSTTWAQYF.

CDR3 protein: CASSLGQGDTDTQYF. CDR3 nucleotides: TGTGCCAGCAGTTTAGGACAGGGAGACACAGATACGCAGTATTTT. The genes are TRBV28 and TRBJ2-3; 8 nucleotides line up with TRBD1. Germline values: CDR1 MDHEN, CDR2 SYDVKM. The V gene end was trimmed by 2 bases and the J gene end by 2 bases; junction bases not matched to a gene: 3. The CDR3 sequence is 15 residues long.

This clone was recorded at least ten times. The CDR3 DNA sequence: TGTGCCAGCAGCTTCTTCAGGGGGGGCAGGGCATATGGCTACACCTTC. This gives the protein CASSFFRGGRAYGYTF. This chain uses TRBV11-2 with TRBJ1-2; TRBD1 matches at 7 bases. CDR3 length: 16 amino acids. J lost 5 bases, V lost 3 bases, and 12 bases had no gene match. Germline-derived CDR1 and CDR2 are SGHAT and FQNNGV.

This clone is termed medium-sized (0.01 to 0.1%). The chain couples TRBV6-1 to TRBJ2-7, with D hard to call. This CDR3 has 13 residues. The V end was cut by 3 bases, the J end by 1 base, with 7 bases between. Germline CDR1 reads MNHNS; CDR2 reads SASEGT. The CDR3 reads CASSEPPSYEQYF. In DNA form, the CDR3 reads TGTGCCAGCAGTGAGCCACCGTCCTACGAGCAGTACTTC.

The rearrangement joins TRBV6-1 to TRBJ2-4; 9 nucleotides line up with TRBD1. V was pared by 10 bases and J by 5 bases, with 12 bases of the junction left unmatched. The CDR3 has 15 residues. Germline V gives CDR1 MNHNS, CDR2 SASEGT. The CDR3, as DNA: TGTGCCATTCAACCGGGGACAGGGTTAGAAAACATTCAGTACTTC. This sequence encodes CAIQPGTGLENIQYF.

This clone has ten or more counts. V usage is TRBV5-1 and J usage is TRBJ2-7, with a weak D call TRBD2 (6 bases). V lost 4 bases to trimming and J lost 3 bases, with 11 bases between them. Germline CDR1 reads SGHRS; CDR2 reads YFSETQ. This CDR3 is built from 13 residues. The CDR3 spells CASSPGDNYEQYF. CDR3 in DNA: TGCGCCAGCAGCCCGGGAGATAACTACGAGCAGTACTTC.

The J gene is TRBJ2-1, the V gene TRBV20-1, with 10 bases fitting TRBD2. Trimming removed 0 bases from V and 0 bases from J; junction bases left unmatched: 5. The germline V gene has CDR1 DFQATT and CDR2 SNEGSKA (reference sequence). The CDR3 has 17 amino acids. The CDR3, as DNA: TGCAGTGCTAGAGACGAGCGGGGGGGACGCTCCTACAATGAGCAGTTCTTC. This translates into CSARDERGGRSYNEQFF.

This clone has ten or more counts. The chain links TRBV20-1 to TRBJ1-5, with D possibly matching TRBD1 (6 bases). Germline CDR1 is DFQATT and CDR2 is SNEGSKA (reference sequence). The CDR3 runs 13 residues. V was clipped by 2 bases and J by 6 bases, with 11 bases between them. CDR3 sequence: CSARSMDSQPQHF. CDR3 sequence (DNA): TGCAGTGCTAGATCGATGGACAGTCAGCCCCAGCATTTT.

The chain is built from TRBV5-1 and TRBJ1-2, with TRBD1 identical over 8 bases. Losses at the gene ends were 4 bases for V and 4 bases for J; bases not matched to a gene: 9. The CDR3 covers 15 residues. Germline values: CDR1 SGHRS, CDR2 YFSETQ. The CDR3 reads CASSRDGQGRYGYTF. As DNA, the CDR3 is TGCGCCAGCAGCAGAGATGGACAGGGACGCTATGGCTACACCTTC.

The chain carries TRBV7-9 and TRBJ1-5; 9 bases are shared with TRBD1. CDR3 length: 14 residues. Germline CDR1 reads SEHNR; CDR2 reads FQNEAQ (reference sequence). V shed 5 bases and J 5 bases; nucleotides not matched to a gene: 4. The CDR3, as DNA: TGTGCCAGCAGCCCGGGACAGGGAGATCAGCCCCAGCATTTT. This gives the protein CASSPGQGDQPQHF. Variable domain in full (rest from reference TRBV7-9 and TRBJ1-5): DTGVSQNPRHKITKRGQNVTFRCDPISEHNRLYWYRQTLGQGPEFLTYFQNEAQLEKSRLLSDRFSAERPKGSFSTLEIQRTEQGDSAMYLCASSPGQGDQPQHFGDGTRLSIL.

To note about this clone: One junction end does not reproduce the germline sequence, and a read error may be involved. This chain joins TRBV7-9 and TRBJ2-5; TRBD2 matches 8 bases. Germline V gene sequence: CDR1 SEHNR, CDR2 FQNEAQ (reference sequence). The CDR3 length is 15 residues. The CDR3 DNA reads TGTGCCAGCAGCTTAGTTCTAGCGGGTGGAGAGACCCATTACTTC. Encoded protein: CASSLVLAGGETHYF.

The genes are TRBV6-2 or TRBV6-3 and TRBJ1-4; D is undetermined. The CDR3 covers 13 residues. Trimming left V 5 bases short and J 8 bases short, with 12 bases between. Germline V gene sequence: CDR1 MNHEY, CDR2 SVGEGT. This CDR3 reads CASSAVNEEKLFF. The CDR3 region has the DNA TGTGCCAGCAGTGCGGTAAATGAAGAAAAACTGTTTTTT.

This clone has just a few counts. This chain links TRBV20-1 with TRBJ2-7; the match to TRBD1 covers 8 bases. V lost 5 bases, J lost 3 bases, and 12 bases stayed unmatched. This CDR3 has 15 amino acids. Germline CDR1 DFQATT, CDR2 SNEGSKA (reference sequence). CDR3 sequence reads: CSAAPGQGVNYEQYF. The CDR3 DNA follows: TGCAGTGCTGCCCCCGGACAGGGTGTCAACTACGAGCAGTACTTC.

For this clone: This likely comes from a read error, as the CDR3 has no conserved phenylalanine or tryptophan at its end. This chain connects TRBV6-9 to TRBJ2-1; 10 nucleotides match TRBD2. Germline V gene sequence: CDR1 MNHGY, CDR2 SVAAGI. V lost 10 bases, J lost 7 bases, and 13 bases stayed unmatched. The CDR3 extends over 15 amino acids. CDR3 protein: CATSYWTSGRNEQFY. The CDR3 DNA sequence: TGTGCCACAAGTTATTGGACTAGCGGTAGGAATGAGCAGTTCTAC.

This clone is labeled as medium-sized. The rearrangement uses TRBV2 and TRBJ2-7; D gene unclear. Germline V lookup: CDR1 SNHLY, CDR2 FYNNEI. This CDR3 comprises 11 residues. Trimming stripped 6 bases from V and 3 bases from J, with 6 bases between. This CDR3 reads CASSPVYEQYF. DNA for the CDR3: TGTGCCAGCAGCCCCGTCTACGAGCAGTACTTC.

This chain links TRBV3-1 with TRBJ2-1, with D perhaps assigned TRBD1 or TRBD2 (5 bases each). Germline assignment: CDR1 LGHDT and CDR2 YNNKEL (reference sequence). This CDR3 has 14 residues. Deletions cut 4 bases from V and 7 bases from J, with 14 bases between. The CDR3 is CASSLTRGRNEQFF. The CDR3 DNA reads TGTGCCAGCAGCCTCACGAGGGGCAGGAATGAGCAGTTCTTC.

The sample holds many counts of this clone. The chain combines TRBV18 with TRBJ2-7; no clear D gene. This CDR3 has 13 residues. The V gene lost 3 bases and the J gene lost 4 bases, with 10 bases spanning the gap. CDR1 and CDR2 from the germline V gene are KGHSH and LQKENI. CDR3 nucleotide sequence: TGTGCCAGCTCACCCCACCCACAGTACGAGCAGTACTTC. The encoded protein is CASSPHPQYEQYF. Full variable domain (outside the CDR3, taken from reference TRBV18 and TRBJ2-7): NAGVMQNPRHLVRRRGQEARLRCSPMKGHSHVYWYRQLPEEGLKFMVYLQKENIIDESGMPKERFSAEFPKEGPSILRIQQVVRGDSAAYFCASSPHPQYEQYFGPGTRLTVT.

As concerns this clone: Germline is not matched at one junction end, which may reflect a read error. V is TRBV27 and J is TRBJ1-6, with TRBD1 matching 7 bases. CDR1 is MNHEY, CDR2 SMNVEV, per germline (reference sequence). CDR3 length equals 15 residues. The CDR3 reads CASSLGGTENPTLHF. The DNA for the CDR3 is TGCGCCAGCAGTTTAGGAGGGACAGAGAATCCAACCCTCCACTTT.

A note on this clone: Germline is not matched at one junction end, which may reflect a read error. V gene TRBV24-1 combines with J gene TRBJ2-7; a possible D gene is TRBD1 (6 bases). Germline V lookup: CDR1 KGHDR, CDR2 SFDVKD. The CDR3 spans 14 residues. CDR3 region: CAASDRGHGYEQYF. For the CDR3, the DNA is TGTGCCGCCAGTGACCGGGGACATGGCTACGAGCAGTACTTC.

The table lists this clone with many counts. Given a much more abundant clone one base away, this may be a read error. The CDR3 spells CASSSSGGQINTDAQYF. Here the CDR3 DNA reads TGTGCCAGCAGCTCTAGTGGGGGACAGATAAATACAGATGCGCAGTATTTT. The V gene is TRBV11-2, the J gene TRBJ2-3; 7 positions agree with TRBD1. Per the germline V gene, CDR1 is SGHAT and CDR2 is FQNNGV. CDR3 length: 17 residues.

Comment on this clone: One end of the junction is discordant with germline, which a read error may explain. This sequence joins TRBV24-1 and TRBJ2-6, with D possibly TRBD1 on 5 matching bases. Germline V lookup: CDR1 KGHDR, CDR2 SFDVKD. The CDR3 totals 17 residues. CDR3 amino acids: CATRDLTNSGGANLLTF. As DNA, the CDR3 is TGTGCCACCAGAGATTTAACAAACTCGGGTGGGGCCAACCTCCTGACTTTC.

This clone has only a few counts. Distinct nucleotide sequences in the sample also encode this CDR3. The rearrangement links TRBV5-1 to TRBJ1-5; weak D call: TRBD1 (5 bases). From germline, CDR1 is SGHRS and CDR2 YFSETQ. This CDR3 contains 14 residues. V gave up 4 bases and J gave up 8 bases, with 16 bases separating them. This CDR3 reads CASSPGGGGEPQHF. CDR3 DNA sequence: TGCGCCAGCAGCCCGGGGGGTGGTGGGGAGCCCCAGCATTTT.